These T cell receptor beta chains were read from a single sample in a study of OX40 agonist ivuxolimab in advanced cancers. The table came from immunoSEQ multiplex PCR; TCRdb's copy has only in-frame clones and leaves some out. Among tens of thousands of clones listed, approximately 86% were seen once. The input for sequencing was CD4+ or CD8+ T cells sorted from blood, taken in a trial of the OX40 agonist ivuxolimab. Every receptor here comes from an adult with an advanced solid tumor such as melanoma, head and neck, liver or kidney cancer. CDR3s include the opening cysteine and the closing phenylalanine or tryptophan. The D gene is left open where the match is weak. A clone size is listed for some rows: how often the clone was seen (once, few, many), or a class if it is expanded.

>NA|TRBV27|NA|TRBJ2-7
CASSFQGRLAEQYF
TGTGCCAGCAGTTTCCAGGGGAGGCTCGCGGAGCAGTACTTC
>TRBD1|TRBV30|NA|TRBJ2-3
CAWSESTGGTDTQYF
TGTGCCTGGAGTGAGTCTACAGGGGGAACAGATACGCAGTATTTT
>TRBD1|TRBV4-3|NA|TRBJ2-2
CASSQEAGGHGTGELFF
TGCGCCAGCAGCCAGGAAGCAGGGGGCCACGGCACCGGGGAGCTGTTTTTT
>NA|TRBV4-3|NA|TRBJ2-3
CASSQAASSSWVTQYF
TGCGCCAGCAGCCAAGCTGCGTCTAGCTCGTGGGTTACGCAGTATTTT
>TRBD1|TRBV5-6|NA|TRBJ2-5
CASSWDREMETQYF
TGTGCCAGCAGCTGGGACAGGGAAATGGAGACCCAGTACTTC
>TRBD1|TRBV11-1|NA|TRBJ2-7
CASSHRDRGREQYF
TGTGCCAGCAGCCACCGGGACAGGGGGCGCGAGCAGTACTTC
>NA|TRBV4-3|NA|TRBJ1-5
CASSQELAGGNQPQHF
TGCGCCAGCAGCCAAGAATTGGCAGGGGGCAATCAGCCCCAGCATTTT
>NA|TRBV6-4|NA|TRBJ2-3
CASRPGGGPTDTQYF
TGTGCCAGCAGACCAGGCGGCGGCCCCACAGATACGCAGTATTTT
>NA|TRBV6-5|NA|TRBJ1-1
CASSYSERGTEAFF
TGTGCCAGCAGTTACTCGGAGAGAGGGACTGAAGCTTTCTTT
>NA|TRBV5-4|NA|TRBJ2-4
CASRAGDNIQYF
TGTGCCAGCAGAGCAGGGGATAACATTCAGTACTTC
>NA|TRBV7-8|once|TRBJ2-2
CASSFYYGTGELFF
TGTGCCAGCAGCTTCTACTACGGCACCGGGGAGCTGTTTTTT
>NA|TRBV7-8|NA|TRBJ2-7
CASSPTADHEQYF
TGTGCCAGCAGCCCAACGGCGGATCACGAGCAGTACTTC
>NA|TRBV10-3|NA|TRBJ1-1
CAISESGGNTEAFF
TGTGCCATCAGTGAGTCTGGAGGGAACACTGAAGCTTTCTTT
>NA|TRBV6-6|NA|TRBJ2-3
CASSWGLTDTQYF
TGTGCCAGCAGTTGGGGTCTCACAGATACGCAGTATTTT
>TRBD2|TRBV27|NA|TRBJ2-5
CASSLWASGTQETQYF
TGTGCCAGCAGTTTATGGGCTAGCGGGACCCAAGAGACCCAGTACTTC
>NA|TRBV7-6|NA|TRBJ2-1
CASSQDSNNEQFF
TGTGCCAGCAGCCAGGACAGTAACAATGAGCAGTTCTTC
>NA|TRBV11-1|NA|TRBJ1-4
CASSPGTANEKLFF
TGTGCCAGCAGCCCGGGGACGGCTAATGAAAAACTGTTTTTT
>NA|TRBV30|NA|TRBJ1-4
CAWSRLALSEKLFF
TGTGCCTGGAGCAGACTGGCGTTGAGTGAAAAACTGTTTTTT
>TRBD2|TRBV27|NA|TRBJ2-1
CASSPTPGLAGANEQFF
TGTGCCAGCAGTCCCACACCGGGACTAGCGGGAGCCAATGAGCAGTTCTTC
>NA|TRBV27|few|TRBJ1-2
CASSHKRTYGYGYTF
TGTGCCAGCAGTCATAAACGGACGTATGGCTATGGCTACACCTTC
>NA|TRBV9|NA|TRBJ2-2
CASSVGGRAVGGELFF
TGTGCCAGCAGCGTAGGGGGCAGGGCTGTAGGCGGGGAGCTGTTTTTT
>NA|TRBV15|NA|TRBJ2-3
CATSNEGQRTDTQYF
TGTGCCACCAGCAACGAAGGGCAGAGGACAGATACGCAGTATTTT
>NA|TRBV10-3|NA|TRBJ2-1
CAISFSAPYNEQFF
TGTGCCATCAGTTTTAGCGCTCCCTACAATGAGCAGTTCTTC
>TRBD1|TRBV9|NA|TRBJ1-2
CASNTGQGAYGGYTF
TGTGCCAGCAACACCGGACAGGGGGCCTATGGTGGCTACACCTTC
>TRBD2|TRBV6-5|NA|TRBJ2-3
CASSPGGVGADTQYF
TGTGCCAGCAGTCCGGGGGGAGTAGGAGCAGATACGCAGTATTTT
>TRBD2|TRBV29-1|NA|TRBJ2-5
CSVDSGSEVETQYF
TGCAGCGTTGATAGCGGGAGTGAAGTGGAGACCCAGTACTTC
>NA|TRBV21-1|NA|TRBJ2-3
CAKRVPGLAGGGPDTQYF
TGTGCCAAAAGGGTCCCGGGACTAGCGGGAGGGGGCCCAGATACGCAGTATTTT
>NA|TRBV6-1|once|TRBJ1-1
CASSELGSAATEAFF
TGTGCCAGCAGTGAATTAGGATCCGCCGCCACTGAAGCTTTCTTT
>TRBD1|TRBV27|NA|TRBJ1-4
CASSPSGTGYRDEKLFF
TGTGCCAGCAGCCCGTCCGGGACAGGGTATAGAGATGAAAAACTGTTTTTT
>NA|TRBV7-2|NA|TRBJ2-5
CASSLVPGQETQYF
TGTGCCAGCAGCTTAGTCCCAGGGCAAGAGACCCAGTACTTC
>NA|TRBV5-1|NA|TRBJ1-4
CASSLTNSEKLFF
TGCGCCAGCAGCTTAACTAACAGTGAAAAACTGTTTTTT
>NA|TRBV29-1|NA|TRBJ1-1
CSVEAGPEAFF
TGCAGCGTTGAAGCAGGGCCTGAAGCTTTCTTT
>NA|TRBV6-6|NA|TRBJ2-5
CASTKGYGETQYF
TGTGCCAGCACCAAAGGTTACGGAGAGACCCAGTACTTC
>NA|TRBV14|NA|TRBJ2-2
CASSQDLRTVDTGELFF
TGTGCCAGCAGCCAAGATCTCAGGACAGTAGACACCGGGGAGCTGTTTTTT
>TRBD1|TRBV4-1|NA|TRBJ2-7
CASSQDYRTGFYEQYF
TGCGCCAGCAGCCAAGATTACAGGACAGGCTTCTACGAGCAGTACTTC
>NA|TRBV18|NA|TRBJ2-7
CASSISRSSYEQYF
TGTGCCAGCTCAATAAGCAGGAGCTCCTACGAGCAGTACTTC
>TRBD1|TRBV9|NA|TRBJ1-3
CASSERTGGWGNTIYF
TGTGCCAGCAGCGAGAGGACAGGGGGCTGGGGAAACACCATATATTTT
>NA|TRBV6-5|NA|TRBJ1-1
CASSYGSEAFF
TGTGCCAGCAGTTACGGGTCTGAAGCTTTCTTT
>NA|TRBV30|NA|TRBJ2-1
CAWSVGPLNEQFF
TGTGCCTGGAGTGTGGGCCCCCTCAATGAGCAGTTCTTC
>TRBD2|TRBV27|once|TRBJ2-7
CASSAGLGPYEQYF
TGTGCCAGCAGTGCCGGACTAGGGCCCTACGAGCAGTACTTC
>TRBD1|TRBV7-9|NA|TRBJ2-7
CASSLEQGEFYEQYF
TGTGCCAGCAGCTTAGAACAGGGGGAGTTCTACGAGCAGTACTTC
>TRBD1|TRBV28|NA|TRBJ1-2
CASSSPGTGKGYTF
TGTGCCAGCAGTTCCCCCGGGACAGGGAAAGGCTACACCTTC
>NA|TRBV5-1|NA|TRBJ2-5
CASSSGVGQETQYF
TGCGCCAGCAGCTCCGGGGTAGGTCAAGAGACCCAGTACTTC
>TRBD1|TRBV6-4|NA|TRBJ2-3
CASSEGQGADTQYF
TGTGCCAGCAGTGAAGGGCAGGGGGCAGATACGCAGTATTTT
>TRBD1|TRBV28|NA|TRBJ2-7
CASRPLIRTGGYEQYF
TGTGCCAGCAGACCACTGATAAGAACAGGGGGCTACGAGCAGTACTTC
>NA|TRBV4-3|NA|TRBJ1-2
CASSQARDYGYTF
TGCGCCAGCAGCCAAGCCAGGGACTATGGCTACACCTTC
>TRBD1|TRBV6-1|NA|TRBJ2-7
CASSEFRTGYSYEQYF
TGTGCCAGCAGTGAATTCCGGACAGGGTACTCCTACGAGCAGTACTTC
>TRBD1|TRBV5-1|NA|TRBJ1-3
CASRHQPGGSGNTIYF
TGCGCCAGCAGGCATCAACCAGGGGGCTCTGGAAACACCATATATTTT
>NA|TRBV5-8|NA|TRBJ1-2
CASSPPWVPDYGYTF
TGTGCCAGCAGCCCACCGTGGGTTCCGGACTATGGCTACACCTTC
>NA|TRBV28|NA|TRBJ2-7
CASAKTSYEQYF
TGTGCCAGCGCTAAGACCTCCTACGAGCAGTACTTC
>NA|TRBV4-1|NA|TRBJ2-7
CASSRVLSEKYEQYF
TGCGCCAGCAGCCGCGTCTTATCGGAGAAATACGAGCAGTACTTC
>NA|TRBV27|NA|TRBJ2-1
CASSSIRDEQFF
TGTGCCAGCAGTTCCATTAGGGATGAGCAGTTCTTC
>TRBD1|TRBV7-3|NA|TRBJ2-7
CASSSTGMDEQYF
TGTGCCAGCAGCTCGACAGGGATGGACGAGCAGTACTTC
>NA|TRBV4-1|NA|TRBJ1-3
CASSQVGAPGNTIYF
TGCGCCAGCAGCCAAGTAGGGGCTCCTGGAAACACCATATATTTT
>NA|TRBV19|NA|TRBJ2-3
CASREDILRTDTQYF
TGTGCCAGTAGAGAGGACATTCTCCGCACAGATACGCAGTATTTT